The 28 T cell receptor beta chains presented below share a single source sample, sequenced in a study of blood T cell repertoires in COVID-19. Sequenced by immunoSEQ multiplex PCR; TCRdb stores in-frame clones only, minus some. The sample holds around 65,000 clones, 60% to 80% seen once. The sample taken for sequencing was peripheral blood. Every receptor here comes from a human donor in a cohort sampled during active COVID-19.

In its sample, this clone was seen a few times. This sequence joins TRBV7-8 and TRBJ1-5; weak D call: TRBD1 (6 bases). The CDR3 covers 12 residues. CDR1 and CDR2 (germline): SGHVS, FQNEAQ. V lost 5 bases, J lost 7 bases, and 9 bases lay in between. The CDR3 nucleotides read TGTGCCAGCAGCCAGGGGTACCAGCCCCAGCATTTT. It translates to CASSQGYQPQHF. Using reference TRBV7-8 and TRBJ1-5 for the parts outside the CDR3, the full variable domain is GAGVSQSPRYKVAKRGQDVALRCDPISGHVSLFWYQQALGQGPEFLTYFQNEAQLDKSGLPSDRFFAERPEGSVSTLKIQRTQQEDSAVYLCASSQGYQPQHFGDGTRLSIL.

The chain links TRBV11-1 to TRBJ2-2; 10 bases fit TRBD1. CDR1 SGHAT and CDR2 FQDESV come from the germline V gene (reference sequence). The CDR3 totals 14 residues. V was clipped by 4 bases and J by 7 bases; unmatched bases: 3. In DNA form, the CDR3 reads TGTGCCAGCAGCTGGGGACAGGGGCTCGGGGAGCTGTTTTTT. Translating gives CASSWGQGLGELFF.

The CDR3 DNA reads as TGTGCCAGCAGCTTAGGACTGGATCCAACTAATGAAAAACTGTTTTTT. Protein product: CASSLGLDPTNEKLFF. This rearrangement joins TRBV7-9 to TRBJ1-4; no clear D gene. V lost 1 base and J lost 0, with 9 bases in between. CDR3 length: 16 residues. The V gene's germline CDR1 is SEHNR and CDR2 FQNEAQ (reference sequence).

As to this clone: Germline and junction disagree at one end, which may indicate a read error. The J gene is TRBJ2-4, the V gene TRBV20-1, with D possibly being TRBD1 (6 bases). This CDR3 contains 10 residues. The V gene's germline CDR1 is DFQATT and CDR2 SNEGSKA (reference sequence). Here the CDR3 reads CSARGDRPHF. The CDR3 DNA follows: TGCAGTGCTAGAGGAGACAGGCCACACTTC.

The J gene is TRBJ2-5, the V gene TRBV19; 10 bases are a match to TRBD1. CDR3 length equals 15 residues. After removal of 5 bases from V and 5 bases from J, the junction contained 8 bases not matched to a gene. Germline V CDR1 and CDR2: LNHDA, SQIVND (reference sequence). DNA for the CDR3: TGTGCCAGTAGTGGCGGACAGGGGGTCAGTGAGACCCAGTACTTC. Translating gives CASSGGQGVSETQYF.

DNA for the CDR3: TGTGCCACCAAACAGGGGGCCGGGGAGACCCAGTACTTC. Protein: CATKQGAGETQYF. The rearrangement links TRBV24-1 to TRBJ2-5, with TRBD1 matching 9 bases. The J segment lost 5 bases and the V segment lost 8 bases, leaving 5 bases of the junction unmatched. The germline V gene encodes CDR1 KGHDR and CDR2 SFDVKD. CDR3 length: 13 amino acids.

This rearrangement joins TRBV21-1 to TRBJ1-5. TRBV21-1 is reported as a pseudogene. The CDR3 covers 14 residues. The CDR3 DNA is TGTGCCAGCAGCAACCGGGGGGGCGGTCAGCCCCAGCATTTT. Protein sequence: CASSNRGGGQPQHF.

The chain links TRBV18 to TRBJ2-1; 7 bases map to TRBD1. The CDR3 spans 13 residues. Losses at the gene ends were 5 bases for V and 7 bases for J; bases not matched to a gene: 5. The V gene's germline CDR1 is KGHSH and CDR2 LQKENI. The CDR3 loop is CASSGDSLNEQFF. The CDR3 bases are TGTGCCAGCTCAGGGGACAGTTTAAATGAGCAGTTCTTC.

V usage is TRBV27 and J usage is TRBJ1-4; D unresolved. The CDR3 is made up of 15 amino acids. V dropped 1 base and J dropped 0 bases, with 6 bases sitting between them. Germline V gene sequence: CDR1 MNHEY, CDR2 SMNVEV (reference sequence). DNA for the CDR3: TGTGCCAGCAGTTTATGGGCGTCAACTAATGAAAAACTGTTTTTT. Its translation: CASSLWASTNEKLFF.

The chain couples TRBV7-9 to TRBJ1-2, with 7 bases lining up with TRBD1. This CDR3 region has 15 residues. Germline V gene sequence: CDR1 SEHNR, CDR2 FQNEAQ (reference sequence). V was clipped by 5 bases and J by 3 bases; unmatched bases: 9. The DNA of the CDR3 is TGTGCCAGCAGCGCCGGAGGGGGCGTCGACTATGGCTACACCTTC. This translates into CASSAGGGVDYGYTF.

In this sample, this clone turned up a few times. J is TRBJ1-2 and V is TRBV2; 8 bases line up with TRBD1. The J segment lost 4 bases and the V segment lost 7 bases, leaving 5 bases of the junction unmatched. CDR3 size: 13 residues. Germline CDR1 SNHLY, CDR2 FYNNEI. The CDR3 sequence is CASTAGGVYGYTF. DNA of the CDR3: TGTGCCAGCACCGCAGGGGGCGTCTATGGCTACACCTTC.

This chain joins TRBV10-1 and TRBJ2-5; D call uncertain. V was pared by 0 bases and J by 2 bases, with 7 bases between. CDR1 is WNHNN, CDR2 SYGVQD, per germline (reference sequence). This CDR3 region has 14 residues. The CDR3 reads CASSESGRQETQYF. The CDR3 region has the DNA TGCGCCAGCAGTGAGTCTGGCAGGCAAGAGACCCAGTACTTC.

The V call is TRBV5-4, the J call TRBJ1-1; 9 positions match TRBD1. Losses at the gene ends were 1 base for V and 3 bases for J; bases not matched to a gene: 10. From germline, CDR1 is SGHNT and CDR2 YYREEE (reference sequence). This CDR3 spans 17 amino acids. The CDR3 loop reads CASSLNLGTGRDTEAFF. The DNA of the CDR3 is TGTGCCAGCAGCTTGAATTTGGGGACAGGGAGGGACACTGAAGCTTTCTTT.

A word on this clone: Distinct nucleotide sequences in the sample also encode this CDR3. The DNA of the CDR3 is TGCGCCAGCAGCTTGGAAAGGGCAGGGGGGTCTTGGGACGAGCAGTACTTC. Its translation is CASSLERAGGSWDEQYF. The rearrangement joins TRBV5-1 to TRBJ2-7; possibly TRBD1 for D (7 bases). Per germline, CDR1 SGHRS and CDR2 YFSETQ. This CDR3 contains 17 residues. V was clipped by 0 bases and J by 5 bases, with 21 bases between them.

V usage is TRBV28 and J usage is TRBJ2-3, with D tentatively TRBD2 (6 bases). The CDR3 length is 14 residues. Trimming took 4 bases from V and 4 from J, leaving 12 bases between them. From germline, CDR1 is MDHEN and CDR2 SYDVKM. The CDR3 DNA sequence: TGTGCCAGCAGTTCCCCTAGCGTGCCAGATACGCAGTATTTT. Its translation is CASSSPSVPDTQYF.

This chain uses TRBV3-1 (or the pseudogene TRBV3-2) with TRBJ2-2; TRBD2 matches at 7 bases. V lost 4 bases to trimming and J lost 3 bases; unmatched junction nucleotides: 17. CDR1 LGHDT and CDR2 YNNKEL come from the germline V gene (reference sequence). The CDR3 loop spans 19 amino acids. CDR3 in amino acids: CASSPPELATLADTGELFF. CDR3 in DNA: TGTGCCAGCAGCCCTCCGGAACTAGCGACTCTAGCCGACACCGGGGAGCTGTTTTTT.

The CDR3 region is CASSHAGLAPSTDTQYF. CDR3 nucleotide sequence: TGTGCCAGCAGTCACGCTGGACTAGCGCCTAGCACAGATACGCAGTATTTT. The V call is TRBV6-6, the J call TRBJ2-3; 9 bases match TRBD2. CDR3 length: 17 residues. V was pared by 5 bases and J by 0 bases, with 9 bases of the junction left unmatched. Germline V CDR1 and CDR2: MNHNY, SVGAGI (reference sequence).

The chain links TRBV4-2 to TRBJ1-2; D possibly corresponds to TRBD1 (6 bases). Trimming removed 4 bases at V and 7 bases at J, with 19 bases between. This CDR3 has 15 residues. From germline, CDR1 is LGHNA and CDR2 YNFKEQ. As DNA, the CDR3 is TGTGCCAGCAGCCTCGAGACAGGATCTGAATCTGGCTACACCTTC. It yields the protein CASSLETGSESGYTF.

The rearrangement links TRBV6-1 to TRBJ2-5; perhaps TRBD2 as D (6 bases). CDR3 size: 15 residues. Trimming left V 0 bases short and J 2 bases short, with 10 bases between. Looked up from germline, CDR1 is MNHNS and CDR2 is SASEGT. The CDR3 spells CASSEAPLAQETQYF. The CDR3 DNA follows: TGTGCCAGCAGTGAAGCCCCACTAGCACAAGAGACCCAGTACTTC.

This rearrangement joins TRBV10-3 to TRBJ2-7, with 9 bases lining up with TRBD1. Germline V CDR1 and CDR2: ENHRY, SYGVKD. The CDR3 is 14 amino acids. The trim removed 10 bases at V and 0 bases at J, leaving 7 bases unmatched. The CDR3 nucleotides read TGTGCCACCAAGAGGGACAGGGCCTCCTACGAGCAGTACTTC. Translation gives CATKRDRASYEQYF.

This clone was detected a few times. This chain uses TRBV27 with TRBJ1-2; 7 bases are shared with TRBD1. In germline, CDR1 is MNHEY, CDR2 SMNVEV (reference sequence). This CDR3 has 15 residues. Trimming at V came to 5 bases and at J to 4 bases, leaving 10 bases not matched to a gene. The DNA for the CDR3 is TGTGCCAGCAGTCTCTCACAGGGGCCAGGCTATGGCTACACCTTC. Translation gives CASSLSQGPGYGYTF.

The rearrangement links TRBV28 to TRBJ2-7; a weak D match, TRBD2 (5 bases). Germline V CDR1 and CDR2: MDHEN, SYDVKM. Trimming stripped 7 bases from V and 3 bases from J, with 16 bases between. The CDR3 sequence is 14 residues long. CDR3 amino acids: CASKGAGANYEQYF. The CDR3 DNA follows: TGTGCCAGCAAAGGCGCGGGCGCTAACTACGAGCAGTACTTC.

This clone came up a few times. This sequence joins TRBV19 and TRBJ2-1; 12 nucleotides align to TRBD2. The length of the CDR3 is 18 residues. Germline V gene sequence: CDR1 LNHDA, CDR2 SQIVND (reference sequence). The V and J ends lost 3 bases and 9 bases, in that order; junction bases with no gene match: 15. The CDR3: CASSILGTSGFVGSEQFF. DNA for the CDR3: TGTGCCAGTAGTATCCTCGGGACTAGCGGGTTTGTTGGGAGTGAGCAGTTCTTC. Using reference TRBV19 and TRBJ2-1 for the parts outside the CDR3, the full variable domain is DGGITQSPKYLFRKEGQNVTLSCEQNLNHDAMYWYRQDPGQGLRLIYYSQIVNDFQKGDIAEGYSVSREKKESFPLTVTSAQKNPTAFYLCASSILGTSGFVGSEQFFGPGTRLTVL.

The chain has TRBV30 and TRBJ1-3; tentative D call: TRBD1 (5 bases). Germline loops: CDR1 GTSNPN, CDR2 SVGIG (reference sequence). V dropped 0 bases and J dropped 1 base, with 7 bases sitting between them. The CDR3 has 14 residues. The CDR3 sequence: CAWSVKGSGNTIYF. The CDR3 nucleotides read TGTGCCTGGAGTGTAAAGGGGTCTGGAAACACCATATATTTT. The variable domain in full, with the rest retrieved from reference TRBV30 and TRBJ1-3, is SQTIHQWPATLVQPVGSPLSLECTVEGTSNPNLYWYRQAAGRGLQLLFYSVGIGQISSEVPQNLSASRPQDRQFILSSKKLLLSDSGFYLCAWSVKGSGNTIYFGEGSWLTVV.

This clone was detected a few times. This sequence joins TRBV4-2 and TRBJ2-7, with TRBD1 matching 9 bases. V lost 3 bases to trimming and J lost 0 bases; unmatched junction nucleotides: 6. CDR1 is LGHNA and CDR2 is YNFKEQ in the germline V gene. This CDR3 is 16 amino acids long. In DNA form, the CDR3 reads TGTGCCAGCAGCCATCCCGGGACAGGGCTCTCCTACGAGCAGTACTTC. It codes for CASSHPGTGLSYEQYF.

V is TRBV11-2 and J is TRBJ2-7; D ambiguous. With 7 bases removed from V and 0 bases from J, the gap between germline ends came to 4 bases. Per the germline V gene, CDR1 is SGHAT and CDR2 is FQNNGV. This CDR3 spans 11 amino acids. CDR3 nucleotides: TGTGCCAGCACTCTCTCCTACGAGCAGTACTTC. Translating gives CASTLSYEQYF.

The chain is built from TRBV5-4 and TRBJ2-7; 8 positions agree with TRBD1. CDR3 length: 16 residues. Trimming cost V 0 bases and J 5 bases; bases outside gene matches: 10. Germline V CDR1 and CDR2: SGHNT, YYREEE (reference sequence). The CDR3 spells CASSLGGTGPPHEQYF. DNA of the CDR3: TGTGCCAGCAGCTTGGGGGGGACAGGCCCCCCTCACGAGCAGTACTTC.

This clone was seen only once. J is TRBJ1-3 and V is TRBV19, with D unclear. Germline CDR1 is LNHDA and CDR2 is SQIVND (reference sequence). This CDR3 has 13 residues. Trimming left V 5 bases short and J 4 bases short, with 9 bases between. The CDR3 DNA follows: TGTGCCAGTAGTTCGGGAAGGGGAAACACCATATATTTT. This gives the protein CASSSGRGNTIYF.